This TCR beta chain appears in the sequencing data of a study of beta chain features in type 1 diabetes. Expressed TCRB transcripts were sequenced, since all the RNA that had been isolated was reverse transcribed. The protocol was immunoSEQ multiplex PCR, while the TCRdb copy is restricted to in-frame clones and leaves out a portion. The sample consists of hundreds of thousands of clones, around a sixth of them appearing once. Trimming left V 6 bases short and J 6 bases short, with 21 bases between. The germline gives CDR1 SGHNT, CDR2 YENEEA. This CDR3 is built from 16 residues. The sequence derives from a man aged 18 to 30 in good health. The chain joins TRBV11-3 to TRBJ2-1; no reliable D call. The sequenced material came from naive CD4+ T cells from blood. Written as DNA, the CDR3 is TGTGCCAGCAGTAGCACTCATCATCCACTAAGCAATGAGCAGTTCTTC. Protein: CASSSTHHPLSNEQFF.